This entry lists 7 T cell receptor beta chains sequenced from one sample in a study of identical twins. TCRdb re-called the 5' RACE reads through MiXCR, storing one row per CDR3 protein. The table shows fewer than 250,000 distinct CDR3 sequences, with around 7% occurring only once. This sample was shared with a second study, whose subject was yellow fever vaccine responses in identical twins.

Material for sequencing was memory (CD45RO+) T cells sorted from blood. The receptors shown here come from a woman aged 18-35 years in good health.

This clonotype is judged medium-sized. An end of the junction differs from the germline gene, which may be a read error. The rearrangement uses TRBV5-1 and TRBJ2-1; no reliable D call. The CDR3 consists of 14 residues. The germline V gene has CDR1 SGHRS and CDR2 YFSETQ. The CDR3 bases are TGTGCCAGCAGCCTCAGGAGCTCCTACAATGAGCAGTTCTTC. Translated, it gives CASSLRSSYNEQFF.

DNA for the CDR3: TGTGCCAGCAGCTTAGTAGACGGGGCCGAGCAGTACTTC. It yields the protein CASSLVDGAEQYF. This chain joins TRBV7-7 and TRBJ2-7; the D call may be TRBD1 or TRBD2 (5 bases each). The CDR3 runs to 13 residues. Trimming removed 1 base at V and 6 bases at J, with 10 bases between. Germline CDR1 reads SSHAT; CDR2 reads FNYEAQ (reference sequence).

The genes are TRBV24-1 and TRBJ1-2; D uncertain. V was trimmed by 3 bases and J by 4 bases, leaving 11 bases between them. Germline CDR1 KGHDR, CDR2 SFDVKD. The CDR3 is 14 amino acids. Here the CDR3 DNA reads TGTGCCACCAGTGATCAAGACATGGGCTATGGCTACACCTTC. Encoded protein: CATSDQDMGYGYTF.

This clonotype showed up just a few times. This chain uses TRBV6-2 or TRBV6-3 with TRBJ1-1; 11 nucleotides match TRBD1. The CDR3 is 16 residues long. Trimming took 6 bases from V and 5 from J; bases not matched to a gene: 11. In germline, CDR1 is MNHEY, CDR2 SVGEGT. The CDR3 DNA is TGTGCCAGCAGGCGTCCGGGACAGGGGGAAAGTACTGAAGCTTTCTTT. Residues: CASRRPGQGESTEAFF.

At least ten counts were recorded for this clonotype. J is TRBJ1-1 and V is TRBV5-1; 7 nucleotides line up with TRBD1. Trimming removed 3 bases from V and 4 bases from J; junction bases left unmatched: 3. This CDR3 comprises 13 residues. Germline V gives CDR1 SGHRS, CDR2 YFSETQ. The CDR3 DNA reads TGCGCCAGCAGCTCACAGGGGAGCACTGAAGCTTTCTTT. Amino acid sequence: CASSSQGSTEAFF.

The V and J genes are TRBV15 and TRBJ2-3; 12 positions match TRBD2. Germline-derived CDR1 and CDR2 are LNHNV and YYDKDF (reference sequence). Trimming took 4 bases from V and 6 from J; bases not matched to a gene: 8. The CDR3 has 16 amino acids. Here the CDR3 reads CATSTKLAGGSDTQYF. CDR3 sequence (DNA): TGTGCCACCAGCACCAAACTAGCGGGAGGATCGGATACGCAGTATTTT.

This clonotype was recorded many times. The CDR3 coding sequence is TGTGCCAGCAGCCAAGGGGGGCAGCTCACTGAAGCTTTCTTT. Residues: CASSQGGQLTEAFF. The genes are TRBV3-1 and TRBJ1-1, with a weak D call TRBD1 (6 bases). The V end was cut by 1 base, the J end by 4 bases, with 10 bases between. Germline V CDR1 and CDR2: LGHDT, YNNKEL (reference sequence). This CDR3 has 14 amino acids.